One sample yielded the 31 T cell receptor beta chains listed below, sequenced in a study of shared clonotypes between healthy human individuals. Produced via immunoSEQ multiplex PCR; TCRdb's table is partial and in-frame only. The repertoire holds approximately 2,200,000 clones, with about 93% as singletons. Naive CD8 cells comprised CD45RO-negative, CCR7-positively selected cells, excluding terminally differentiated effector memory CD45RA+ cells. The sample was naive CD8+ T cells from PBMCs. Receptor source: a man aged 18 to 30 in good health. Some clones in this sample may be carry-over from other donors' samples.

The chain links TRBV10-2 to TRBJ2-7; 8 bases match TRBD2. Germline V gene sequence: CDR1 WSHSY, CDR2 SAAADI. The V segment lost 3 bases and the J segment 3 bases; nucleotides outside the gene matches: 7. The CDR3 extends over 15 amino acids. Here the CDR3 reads CASSELTSERYEQYF. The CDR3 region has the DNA TGCGCCAGCAGTGAACTGACTAGCGAGCGCTACGAGCAGTACTTC.

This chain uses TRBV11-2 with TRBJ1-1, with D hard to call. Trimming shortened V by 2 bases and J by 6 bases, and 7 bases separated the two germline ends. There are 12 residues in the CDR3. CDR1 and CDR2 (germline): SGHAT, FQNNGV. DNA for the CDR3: TGTGCCAGCAGCTTAAATCCTCCTGAAGCTTTCTTT. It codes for CASSLNPPEAFF.

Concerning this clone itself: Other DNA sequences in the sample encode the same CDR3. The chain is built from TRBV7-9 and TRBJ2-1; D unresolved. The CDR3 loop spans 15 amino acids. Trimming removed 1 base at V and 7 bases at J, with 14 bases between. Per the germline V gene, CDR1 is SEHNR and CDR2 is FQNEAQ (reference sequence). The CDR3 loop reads CASSLGGLPYNEQFF. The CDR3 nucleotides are TGTGCCAGCAGCTTAGGGGGATTGCCGTATAATGAGCAGTTCTTC.

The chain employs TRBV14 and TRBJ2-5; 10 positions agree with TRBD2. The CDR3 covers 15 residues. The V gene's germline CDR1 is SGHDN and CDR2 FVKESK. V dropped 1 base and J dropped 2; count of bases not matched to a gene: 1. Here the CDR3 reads CASSQGTSGQETQYF. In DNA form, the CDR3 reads TGTGCCAGCAGCCAAGGGACTAGCGGACAAGAGACCCAGTACTTC. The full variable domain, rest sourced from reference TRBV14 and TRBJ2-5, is EAGVTQFPSHSVIEKGQTVTLRCDPISGHDNLYWYRRVMGKEIKFLLHFVKESKQDESGMPNNRFLAERTGGTYSTLKVQPAELEDSGVYFCASSQGTSGQETQYFGPGTRLLVL.

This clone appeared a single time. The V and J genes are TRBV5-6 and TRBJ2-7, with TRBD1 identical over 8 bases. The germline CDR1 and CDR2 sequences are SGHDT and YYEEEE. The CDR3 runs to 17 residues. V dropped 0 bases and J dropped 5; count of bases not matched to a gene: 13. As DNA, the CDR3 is TGTGCCAGCAGCTTGGCCCCGACAGGGGCTAGCGTTCACGAGCAGTACTTC. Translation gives CASSLAPTGASVHEQYF. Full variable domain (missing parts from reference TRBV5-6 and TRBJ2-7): DAGVTQSPTHLIKTRGQQVTLRCSPKSGHDTVSWYQQALGQGPQFIFQYYEEEERQRGNFPDRFSGHQFPNYSSELNVNALLLGDSALYLCASSLAPTGASVHEQYFGPGTRLTVT.

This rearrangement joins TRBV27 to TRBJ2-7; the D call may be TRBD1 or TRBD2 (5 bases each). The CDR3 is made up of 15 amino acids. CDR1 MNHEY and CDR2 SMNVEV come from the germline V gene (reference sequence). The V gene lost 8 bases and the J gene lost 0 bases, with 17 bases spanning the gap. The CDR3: CASGRGGPSSYEQYF. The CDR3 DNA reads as TGTGCCAGCGGCCGGGGCGGACCTAGCTCCTACGAGCAGTACTTC.

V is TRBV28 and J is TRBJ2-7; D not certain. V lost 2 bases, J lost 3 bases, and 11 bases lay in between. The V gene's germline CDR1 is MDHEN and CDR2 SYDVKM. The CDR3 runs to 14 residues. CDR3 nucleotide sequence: TGTGCCAGCAGTTTAGAATGGAGAAACTACGAGCAGTACTTC. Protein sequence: CASSLEWRNYEQYF.

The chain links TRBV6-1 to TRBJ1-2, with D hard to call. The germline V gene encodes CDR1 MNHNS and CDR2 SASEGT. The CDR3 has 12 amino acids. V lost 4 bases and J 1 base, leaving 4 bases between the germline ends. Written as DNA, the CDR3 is TGTGCCAGCAGTGGAGTTAACTATGGCTACACCTTC. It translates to CASSGVNYGYTF.

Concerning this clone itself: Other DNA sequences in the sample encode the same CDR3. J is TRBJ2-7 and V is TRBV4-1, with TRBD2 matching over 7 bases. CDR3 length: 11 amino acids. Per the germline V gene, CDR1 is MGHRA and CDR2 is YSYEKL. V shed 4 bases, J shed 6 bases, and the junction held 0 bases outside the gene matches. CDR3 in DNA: TGCGCCAGCAGCCCGGGGGGCGAGCAGTACTTC. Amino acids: CASSPGGEQYF.

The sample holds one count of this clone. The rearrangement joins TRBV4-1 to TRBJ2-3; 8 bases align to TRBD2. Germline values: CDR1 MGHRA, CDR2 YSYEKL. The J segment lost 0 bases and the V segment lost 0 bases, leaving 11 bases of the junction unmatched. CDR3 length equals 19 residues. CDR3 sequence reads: CASSQEGGLANPSTDTQYF. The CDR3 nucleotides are TGCGCCAGCAGCCAAGAGGGCGGACTAGCCAACCCTAGCACAGATACGCAGTATTTT.

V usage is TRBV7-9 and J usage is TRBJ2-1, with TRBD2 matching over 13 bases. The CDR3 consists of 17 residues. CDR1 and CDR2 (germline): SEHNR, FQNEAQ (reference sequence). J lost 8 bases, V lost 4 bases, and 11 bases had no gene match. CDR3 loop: CASSSGLAGKMGHEQFF. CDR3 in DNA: TGTGCCAGCAGCTCGGGACTAGCGGGAAAGATGGGGCATGAGCAGTTCTTC.

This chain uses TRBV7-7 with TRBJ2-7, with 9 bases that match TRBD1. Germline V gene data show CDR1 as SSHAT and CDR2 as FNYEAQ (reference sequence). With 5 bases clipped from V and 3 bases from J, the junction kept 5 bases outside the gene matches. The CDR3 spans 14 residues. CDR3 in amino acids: CASSPGQGYYEQYF. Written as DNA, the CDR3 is TGTGCCAGCAGCCCGGGACAGGGCTACTACGAGCAGTACTTC.

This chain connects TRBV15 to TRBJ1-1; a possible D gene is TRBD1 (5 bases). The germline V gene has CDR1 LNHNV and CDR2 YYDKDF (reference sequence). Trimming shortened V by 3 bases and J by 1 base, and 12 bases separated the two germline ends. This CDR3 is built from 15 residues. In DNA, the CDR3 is TGTGCCACCAGCAGCGATGACGACAGGAACACTGAAGCTTTCTTT. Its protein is CATSSDDDRNTEAFF.

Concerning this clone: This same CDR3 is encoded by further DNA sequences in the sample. The CDR3 DNA follows: TGCGCCAGCAGCCAAGGAGCGGGGGAGCAGTACTTC. Translating gives CASSQGAGEQYF. The rearrangement uses TRBV4-1 and TRBJ2-7, with 7 bases fitting TRBD2. There are 12 residues in the CDR3. V was pared by 1 base and J by 7 bases, with 1 base of the junction left unmatched. CDR1 and CDR2 from the germline V gene are MGHRA and YSYEKL.

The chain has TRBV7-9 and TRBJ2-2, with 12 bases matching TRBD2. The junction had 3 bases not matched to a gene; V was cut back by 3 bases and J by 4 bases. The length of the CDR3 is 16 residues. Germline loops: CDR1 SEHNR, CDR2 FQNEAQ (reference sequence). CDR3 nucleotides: TGTGCCAGCAGCTTCCCTAGCGGGAGGGCCACCGGGGAGCTGTTTTTT. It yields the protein CASSFPSGRATGELFF.

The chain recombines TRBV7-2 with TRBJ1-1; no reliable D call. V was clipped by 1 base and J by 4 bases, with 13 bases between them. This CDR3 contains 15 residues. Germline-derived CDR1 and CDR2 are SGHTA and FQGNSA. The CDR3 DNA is TGTGCCAGCAGCTTAGGTCCCTCGGGTGGCACTGAAGCTTTCTTT. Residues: CASSLGPSGGTEAFF.

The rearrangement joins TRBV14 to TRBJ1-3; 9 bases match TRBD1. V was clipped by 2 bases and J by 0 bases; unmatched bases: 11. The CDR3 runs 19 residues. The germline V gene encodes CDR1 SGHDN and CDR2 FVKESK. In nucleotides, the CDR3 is TGTGCCAGCAGCCAAACCGGGACAGGGACCTCTAACTCTGGAAACACCATATATTTT. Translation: CASSQTGTGTSNSGNTIYF.

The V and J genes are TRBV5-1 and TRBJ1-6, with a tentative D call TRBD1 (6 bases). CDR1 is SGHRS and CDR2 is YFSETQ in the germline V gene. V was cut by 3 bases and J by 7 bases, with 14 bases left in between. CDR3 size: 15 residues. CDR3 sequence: CASSWTTDSNSPLHF. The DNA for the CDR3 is TGCGCCAGCAGCTGGACCACGGACAGCAATTCACCCCTCCACTTT.

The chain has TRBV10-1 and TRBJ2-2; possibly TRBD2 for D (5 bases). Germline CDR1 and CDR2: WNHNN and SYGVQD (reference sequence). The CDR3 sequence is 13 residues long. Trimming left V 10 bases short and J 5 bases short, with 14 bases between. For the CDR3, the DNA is TGCGCCATTTCGATCCGGGGAACCGGGGAGCTGTTTTTT. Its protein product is CAISIRGTGELFF.

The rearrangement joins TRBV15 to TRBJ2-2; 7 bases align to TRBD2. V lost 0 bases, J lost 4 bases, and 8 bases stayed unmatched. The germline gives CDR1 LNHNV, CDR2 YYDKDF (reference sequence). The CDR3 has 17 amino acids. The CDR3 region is CATSRDSAGVVTGELFF. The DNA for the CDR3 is TGTGCCACCAGCAGAGATTCGGCGGGAGTTGTCACCGGGGAGCTGTTTTTT.

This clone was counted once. DNA of the CDR3: TGTGCCAGCGTAGGGGGAGCGGGAGTGGAGCAGTACTTC. It codes for CASVGGAGVEQYF. This chain uses TRBV7-9 with TRBJ2-7, with 8 bases matching TRBD2. CDR1 is SEHNR, CDR2 FQNEAQ, per germline (reference sequence). V trimming: 8 bases; J trimming: 7 bases; junction bases outside the gene matches: 10. The CDR3 sequence is 13 residues long.

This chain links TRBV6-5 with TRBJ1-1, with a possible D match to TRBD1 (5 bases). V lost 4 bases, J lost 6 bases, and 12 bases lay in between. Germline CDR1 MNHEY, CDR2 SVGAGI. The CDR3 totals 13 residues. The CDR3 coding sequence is TGTGCCAGCAGTTTCCAGGGATTCGCTGAAGCTTTCTTT. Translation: CASSFQGFAEAFF.

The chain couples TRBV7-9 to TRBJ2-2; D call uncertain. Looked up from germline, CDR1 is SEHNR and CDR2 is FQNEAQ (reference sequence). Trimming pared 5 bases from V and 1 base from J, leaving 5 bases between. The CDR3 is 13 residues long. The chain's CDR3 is CASSGKNTGELFF. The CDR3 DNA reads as TGTGCCAGCAGCGGGAAGAACACCGGGGAGCTGTTTTTT. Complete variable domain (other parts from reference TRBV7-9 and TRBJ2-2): DTGVSQNPRHKITKRGQNVTFRCDPISEHNRLYWYRQTLGQGPEFLTYFQNEAQLEKSRLLSDRFSAERPKGSFSTLEIQRTEQGDSAMYLCASSGKNTGELFFGEGSRLTVL.

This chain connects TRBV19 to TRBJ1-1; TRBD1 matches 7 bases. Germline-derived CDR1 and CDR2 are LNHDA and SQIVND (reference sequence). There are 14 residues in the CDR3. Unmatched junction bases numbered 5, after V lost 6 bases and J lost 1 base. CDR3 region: CASRDREWNTEAFF. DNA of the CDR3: TGTGCCAGTAGAGACAGGGAATGGAACACTGAAGCTTTCTTT.

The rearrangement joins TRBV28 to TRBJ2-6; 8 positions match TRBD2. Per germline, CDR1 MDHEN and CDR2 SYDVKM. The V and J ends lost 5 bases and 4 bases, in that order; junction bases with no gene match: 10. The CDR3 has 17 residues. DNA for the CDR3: TGTGCCAGCAGTCCAATAGCGGGAACCTCCGGGGCCAACGTCCTGACTTTC. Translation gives CASSPIAGTSGANVLTF. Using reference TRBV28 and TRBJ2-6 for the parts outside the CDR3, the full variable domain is DVKVTQSSRYLVKRTGEKVFLECVQDMDHENMFWYRQDPGLGLRLIYFSYDVKMKEKGDIPEGYSVSREKKERFSLILESASTNQTSMYLCASSPIAGTSGANVLTFGAGSRLTVL.

The DNA for the CDR3 is TGTGCCAGCTCACCTGCAGCCACGCCGGGACCTAATGAAAAACTGTTTTTT. Its protein product is CASSPAATPGPNEKLFF. The rearrangement joins TRBV18 to TRBJ1-4; tentative D call: TRBD1 (5 bases). Germline V gives CDR1 KGHSH, CDR2 LQKENI. The CDR3 extends over 17 amino acids. The V end lost 3 bases, the J end lost 3 bases, and 17 bases lay between the germline ends.

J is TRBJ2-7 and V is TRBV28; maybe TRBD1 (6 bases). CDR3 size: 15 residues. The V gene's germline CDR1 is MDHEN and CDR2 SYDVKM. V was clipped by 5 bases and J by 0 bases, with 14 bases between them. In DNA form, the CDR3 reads TGTGCCAGCAGTCCCCTGCGGACAGTCTCCTACGAGCAGTACTTC. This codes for CASSPLRTVSYEQYF.

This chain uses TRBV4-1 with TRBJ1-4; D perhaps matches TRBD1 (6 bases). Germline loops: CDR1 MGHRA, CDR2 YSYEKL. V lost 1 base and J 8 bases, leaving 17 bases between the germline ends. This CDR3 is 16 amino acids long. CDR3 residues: CASSQAPPGAGEKLFF. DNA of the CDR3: TGCGCCAGCAGCCAAGCACCACCAGGGGCAGGGGAAAAACTGTTTTTT.

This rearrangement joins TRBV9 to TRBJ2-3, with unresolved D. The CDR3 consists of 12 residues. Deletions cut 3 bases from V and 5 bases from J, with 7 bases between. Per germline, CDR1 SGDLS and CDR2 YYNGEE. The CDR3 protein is CASSAAVDTQYF. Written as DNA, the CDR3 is TGTGCCAGCAGCGCGGCGGTAGATACGCAGTATTTT.

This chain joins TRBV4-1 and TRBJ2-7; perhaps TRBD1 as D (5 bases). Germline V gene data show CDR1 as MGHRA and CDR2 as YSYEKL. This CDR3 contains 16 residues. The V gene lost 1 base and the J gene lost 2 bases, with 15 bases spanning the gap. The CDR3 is CASSQARGSRAYEQYF. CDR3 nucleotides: TGCGCCAGCAGCCAAGCCCGTGGGTCCAGGGCCTACGAGCAGTACTTC.

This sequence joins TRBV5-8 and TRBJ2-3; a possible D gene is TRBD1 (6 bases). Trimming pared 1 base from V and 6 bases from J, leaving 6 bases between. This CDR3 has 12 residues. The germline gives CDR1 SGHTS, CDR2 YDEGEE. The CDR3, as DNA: TGTGCCAGCAGCTTGAGGGGGGATACGCAGTATTTT. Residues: CASSLRGDTQYF. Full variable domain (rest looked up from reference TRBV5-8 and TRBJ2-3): EAGVTQSPTHLIKTRGQQATLRCSPISGHTSVYWYQQALGLGLQFLLWYDEGEERNRGNFPPRFSGRQFPNYSSELNVNALELEDSALYLCASSLRGDTQYFGPGTRLTVL.